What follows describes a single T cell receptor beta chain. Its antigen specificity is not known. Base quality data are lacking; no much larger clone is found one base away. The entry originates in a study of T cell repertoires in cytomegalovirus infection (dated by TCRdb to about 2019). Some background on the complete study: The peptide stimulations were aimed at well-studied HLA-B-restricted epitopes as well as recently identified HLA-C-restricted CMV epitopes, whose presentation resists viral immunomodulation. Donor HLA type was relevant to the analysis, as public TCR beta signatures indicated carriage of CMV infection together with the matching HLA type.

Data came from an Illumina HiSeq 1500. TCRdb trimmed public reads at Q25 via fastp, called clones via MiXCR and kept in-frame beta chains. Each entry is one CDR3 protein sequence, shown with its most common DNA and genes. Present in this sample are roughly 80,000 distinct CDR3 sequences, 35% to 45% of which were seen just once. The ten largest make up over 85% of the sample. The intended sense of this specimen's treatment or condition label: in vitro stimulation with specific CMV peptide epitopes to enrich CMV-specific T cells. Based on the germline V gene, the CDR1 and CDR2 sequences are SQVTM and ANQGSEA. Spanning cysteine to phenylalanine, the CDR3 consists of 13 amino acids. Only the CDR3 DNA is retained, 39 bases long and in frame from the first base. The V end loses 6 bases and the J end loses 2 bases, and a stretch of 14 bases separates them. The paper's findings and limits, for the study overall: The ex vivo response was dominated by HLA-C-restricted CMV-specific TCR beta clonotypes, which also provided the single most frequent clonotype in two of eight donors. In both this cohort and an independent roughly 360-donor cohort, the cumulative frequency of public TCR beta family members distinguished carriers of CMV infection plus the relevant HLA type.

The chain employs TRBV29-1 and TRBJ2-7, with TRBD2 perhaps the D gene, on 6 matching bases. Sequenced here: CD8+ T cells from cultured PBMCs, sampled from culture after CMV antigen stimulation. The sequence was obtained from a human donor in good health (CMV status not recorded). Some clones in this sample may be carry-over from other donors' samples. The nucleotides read TGCAGCGTCGGGACTTACAACACCTACGAGCAGTACTTC. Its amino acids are CSVGTYNTYEQYF.